The sequence of this T cell receptor beta chain was determined in a study of shared clonotypes between healthy human individuals. Findings and limits, study-wide: Only blood underwent sampling, and tissue repertoires likely differ.

Samples underwent the assay at deep level. TCRdb keeps only in-frame clones here, not all; method: immunoSEQ multiplex PCR. The sample lists hundreds of thousands of clones, roughly four fifths occurring once. This clone was detected only a few times. Its target is unknown. The source of this sequence is a woman in her thirties or forties in good health. Some clones in this sample may be carry-over from other donors' samples. The sample consisted of PBMCs.

CDR3 in DNA: TGTGCCAGCAGCTTATCGATGCGAGCGGGAGGTGTATACGAGCAGTACTTC. As protein: CASSLSMRAGGVYEQYF. The chain employs TRBV7-8 and TRBJ2-7; the match to TRBD2 covers 9 bases. Unmatched junction bases numbered 12, after V lost 2 bases and J lost 4 bases. Germline-derived CDR1 and CDR2 are SGHVS and FQNEAQ. The CDR3 contains 17 residues.